The 32 T cell receptor beta chains below were found in one sample sequenced in a study of CD8+CD57+ T cells in acquired aplastic anemia. Overall study findings and caveats: Lower repertoire diversity than in total CD4+ and CD8+ pools was seen for CD8+CD57+ cells in patients.

These receptors have no identified antigens. All sequencing subjects had displayed CD8+CD57+ cell expansion on flow cytometry. Genomic DNA acted as the template from which TCR beta VDJ combination and CDR3 sequence profiling were carried out. MiXCR, run by TCRdb on the reads, gives a single entry per CDR3 protein. The sample includes about 20,000 distinct CDR3 sequences, approximately 37% of them seen just once. Sequences were obtained from CD8+CD57+ T cells sorted from PBMCs. Noted subset: bead-enriched CD8+CD57+ effector memory T cells from SAA patients. All receptors derive from a human donor with aplastic anemia.

This rearrangement joins TRBV6-1 to TRBJ2-5; D remains ambiguous. This CDR3 comprises 11 residues. Trimming removed 2 bases from V and 11 bases from J, with 9 bases in between. Per the germline V gene, CDR1 is MNHNS and CDR2 is SASEGT. CDR3 bases: TGTGCCAGCAGTGAACGTCAGCAACAGTACTTC. Its translation: CASSERQQQYF.

This clonotype came up a few times. In nucleotides, the CDR3 is TGCGCCAGCAGCTCGGCGGGCCGACGAGGGGCAGATACGCAGTATTTT. Amino acid sequence: CASSSAGRRGADTQYF. This chain links TRBV5-1 with TRBJ2-3; possibly TRBD1 or TRBD2 for D (5 bases each). V lost 3 bases and J lost 4, with 18 bases in between. The CDR3 totals 16 residues. The germline V gene encodes CDR1 SGHRS and CDR2 YFSETQ.

The genes are TRBV7-9 and TRBJ2-5; TRBD2 might be the D (6 bases). The length of the CDR3 is 14 residues. V was cut by 5 bases and J by 0 bases, with 10 bases left in between. Per germline, CDR1 SEHNR and CDR2 FQNEAQ (reference sequence). DNA for the CDR3: TGTGCCAGCAGCCCCCGGGACTACCAAGAGACCCAGTACTTC. Its translation is CASSPRDYQETQYF.

This chain uses TRBV7-6 with TRBJ2-3; 7 bases are shared with TRBD2. Trimming removed 1 base from V and 6 bases from J; junction bases left unmatched: 7. This CDR3 region has 15 residues. The germline CDR1 and CDR2 sequences are SGHVS and FNYEAQ. Here the CDR3 reads CASSLEPQRGDTQYF. The CDR3 DNA is TGTGCCAGCAGCTTAGAACCTCAGCGGGGCGATACGCAGTATTTT.

This clonotype turned up a few times. The chain joins TRBV6-4 to TRBJ2-7; D remains unclear. The V gene's germline CDR1 is MRHNA and CDR2 SNTAGT. Trimming removed 4 bases at V and 0 bases at J, with 13 bases between. CDR3 length: 15 amino acids. The CDR3 coding sequence is TGTGCCAGCAGTGCTAGAGGCACGGGCTCCTACGAGCAGTACTTC. It specifies CASSARGTGSYEQYF.

The CDR3 loop reads CASSSTPGPRTEQYF. The CDR3, as DNA: TGTGCCAGCAGCTCAACGCCGGGACCCCGAACCGAGCAGTACTTC. This chain connects TRBV11-3 to TRBJ2-7; TRBD1 or TRBD2 may be the D gene (5 bases each). Germline assignment: CDR1 SGHNT and CDR2 YENEEA. The CDR3 runs to 15 residues. Deletions cut 4 bases from V and 6 bases from J, with 19 bases between.

V gene TRBV14 combines with J gene TRBJ2-3; D may be TRBD1 (6 bases). Germline-derived CDR1 and CDR2 are SGHDN and FVKESK. Between the trimmed V and J ends, which lost 5 bases and 0 bases, there was a span of 21 bases. This CDR3 has 18 residues. The CDR3 coding sequence is TGTGCCAGCAGCAAGACAGGAAGGGGTGAACTTAGCACAGATACGCAGTATTTT. This encodes CASSKTGRGELSTDTQYF.

This chain joins TRBV5-5 and TRBJ2-1; 12 bases fit TRBD2. The trim removed 0 bases at V and 9 bases at J, leaving 4 bases unmatched. The CDR3 is 15 amino acids. Germline assignment: CDR1 SGHKS and CDR2 YYEKEE (reference sequence). DNA for the CDR3: TGTGCCAGCAGCTTGGGACTAGCGGGAGTGGGTGAGCAGTTCTTC. This translates into CASSLGLAGVGEQFF. The variable domain in full, completed from reference TRBV5-5 and TRBJ2-1, reads DAGVTQSPTHLIKTRGQQVTLRCSPISGHKSVSWYQQVLGQGPQFIFQYYEKEERGRGNFPDRFSARQFPNYSSELNVNALLLGDSALYLCASSLGLAGVGEQFFGPGTRLTVL.

Remarks on this clonotype: Its ends do not fully match the called genes, so a read error is possible. The chain couples TRBV12-3 or TRBV12-4 to TRBJ2-3; 10 bases line up with TRBD1. The CDR3 spans 16 residues. The CDR3 DNA reads TGTGCCGGCAGGCCGACCCGGGACAGGGGATCTGATACGCAGTATTTT. Its translation: CAGRPTRDRGSDTQYF.

The chain has TRBV6-1 and TRBJ1-5; D unresolved. The CDR3 contains 13 residues. The germline V gene has CDR1 MNHNS and CDR2 SASEGT. V was cut by 7 bases and J by 1 base, with 8 bases left in between. This chain's CDR3 is CASMIQSNQPQHF. The CDR3 bases are TGTGCCAGCATGATACAGAGCAATCAGCCCCAGCATTTT.

This clonotype occurred a few times. The chain recombines TRBV20-1 with TRBJ1-4; no definite D call. Trimming removed 3 bases from V and 10 bases from J, with 12 bases in between. The CDR3 runs 12 residues. CDR1 is DFQATT, CDR2 SNEGSKA, per germline (reference sequence). In DNA form, the CDR3 reads TGCAGTGCTAGGACAACAATCGGAAAACTGTTTTTT. Translating it yields CSARTTIGKLFF.

This clonotype was counted only a few times. The chain joins TRBV20-1 to TRBJ2-1; possible D gene TRBD2, 5 bases. This CDR3 spans 13 amino acids. The V end was cut by 4 bases, the J end by 7 bases, with 14 bases between. Germline V gene data show CDR1 as DFQATT and CDR2 as SNEGSKA (reference sequence). The DNA of the CDR3 is TGCAGTGCTAAACTCCCGGGGTATAATGAGCAGTTCTTC. It translates to CSAKLPGYNEQFF.

This clonotype was counted many times. J is TRBJ1-4 and V is TRBV7-6; the match to TRBD1 covers 9 bases. Germline CDR1 and CDR2: SGHVS and FNYEAQ. V was pared by 2 bases and J by 8 bases, with 6 bases of the junction left unmatched. The CDR3 is made up of 15 amino acids. The CDR3 DNA follows: TGTGCCAGCAGCTTAAGGGACAGGGTAGGGGAAAAACTGTTTTTT. As protein: CASSLRDRVGEKLFF.

Ten or more counts support this clonotype. The chain links TRBV7-9 to TRBJ2-7; a possible D gene is TRBD1 (6 bases). This CDR3 spans 17 amino acids. With 5 bases removed from V and 1 base from J, the gap between germline ends came to 21 bases. CDR1 and CDR2 (germline): SEHNR, FQNEAQ (reference sequence). CDR3 amino acids: CASSGSTGTLISYEQYF. The CDR3 DNA reads TGTGCCAGCAGCGGATCCACCGGGACACTGATTTCCTACGAGCAGTACTTC. Full variable domain (rest looked up from reference TRBV7-9 and TRBJ2-7): DTGVSQNPRHKITKRGQNVTFRCDPISEHNRLYWYRQTLGQGPEFLTYFQNEAQLEKSRLLSDRFSAERPKGSFSTLEIQRTEQGDSAMYLCASSGSTGTLISYEQYFGPGTRLTVT.

This clonotype was detected only a few times. This chain links TRBV24-1 with TRBJ2-5; TRBD1 matches 7 bases. Germline V gives CDR1 KGHDR, CDR2 SFDVKD. The J segment lost 5 bases and the V segment lost 6 bases, leaving 11 bases of the junction unmatched. This CDR3 has 15 residues. CDR3 coding DNA: TGTGCCACCAGTACCCCCAGGACAGGCGGGGAGACCCAGTACTTC. Translating it yields CATSTPRTGGETQYF.

This clonotype was found many times. The chain links TRBV5-8 to TRBJ1-1; no clear D gene. There are 13 residues in the CDR3. The V gene lost 0 bases and the J gene lost 4 bases, with 7 bases spanning the gap. Germline values: CDR1 SGHTS, CDR2 YDEGEE. Here the CDR3 reads CASSLEQLTEAFF. CDR3 nucleotides: TGTGCCAGCAGCTTGGAACAGCTCACTGAAGCTTTCTTT.

V usage is TRBV7-6 and J usage is TRBJ2-1; D unresolved. CDR3 length: 12 residues. V shed 11 bases and J shed 0 bases, with 8 bases lying between them. CDR1 and CDR2 (germline): SGHVS, FNYEAQ. The CDR3, as DNA: TGTGCCCGCTCCGGCTCCTACAATGAGCAGTTCTTC. Translated: CARSGSYNEQFF.

CDR3 protein: CASSLDYSYEQYF. For the CDR3, the DNA is TGTGCCAGCAGCTTAGATTACTCCTACGAGCAGTACTTC. This sequence joins TRBV7-2 and TRBJ2-7; D is unresolved. The germline V gene encodes CDR1 SGHTA and CDR2 FQGNSA. Trimming pared 1 base from V and 0 bases from J, leaving 4 bases between. CDR3 length: 13 amino acids.

In this sample, this clonotype turned up a few times. This chain uses TRBV20-1 with TRBJ2-3, with D hard to call. The CDR3 consists of 14 residues. The germline gives CDR1 DFQATT, CDR2 SNEGSKA (reference sequence). V lost 5 bases and J lost 0, with 12 bases in between. Written as DNA, the CDR3 is TGCAGTGCTGACGGCGACTCTAGCACAGATACGCAGTATTTT. Translating it yields CSADGDSSTDTQYF.

The chain uses TRBV4-1 and TRBJ1-5; D remains unclear. This CDR3 has 18 residues. CDR1 is MGHRA and CDR2 is YSYEKL in the germline V gene. Trimming removed 0 bases from V and 0 bases from J, with 15 bases in between. This CDR3 reads CASSQDRISGPSNQPQHF. The CDR3 nucleotides are TGCGCCAGCAGCCAAGACAGGATCTCTGGACCTAGCAATCAGCCCCAGCATTTT.

The rearrangement links TRBV11-1 to TRBJ1-1; D unresolved. Deletions cut 2 bases from V and 1 base from J, with 11 bases between. Germline V gene lookup returns CDR1 SGHAT and CDR2 FQDESV (reference sequence). The CDR3 has 15 amino acids. The CDR3 DNA is TGTGCCAGCAGCTTACCCTTTAAACAGAACACTGAAGCTTTCTTT. Translated: CASSLPFKQNTEAFF.

This clonotype turned up a few times. The V call is TRBV7-2, the J call TRBJ1-2; a possible D gene is TRBD1 (5 bases). The V end was cut by 5 bases, the J end by 5 bases, with 9 bases between. The CDR3 totals 12 residues. Germline V gene data show CDR1 as SGHTA and CDR2 as FQGNSA. CDR3 DNA sequence: TGTGCCAGCAGCGCAACAGGATATGGCTACACCTTC. Translation: CASSATGYGYTF.

Comments on this clonotype: Compared with germline, one end of the junction differs, possibly owing to a read error. This chain links TRBV20-1 with TRBJ1-1; 7 bases line up with TRBD1. The germline gives CDR1 DFQATT, CDR2 SNEGSKA (reference sequence). The CDR3 loop spans 15 amino acids. CDR3 sequence (DNA): TGCAATGCTCCCGAACCGGGACAGTTGAACACTGAAGCTTTCTTT. Its translation is CNAPEPGQLNTEAFF.

There are a few counts of this clonotype. The chain recombines TRBV5-1 with TRBJ2-1; D may match TRBD1 or TRBD2 (5 bases each). Trimming shortened V by 4 bases and J by 9 bases, and 17 bases separated the two germline ends. Germline CDR1 and CDR2: SGHRS and YFSETQ. The CDR3 has 14 residues. As DNA, the CDR3 is TGCGCCAGCAGCCTCGGGGCAAGTCGGCCTGAGCAGTTCTTC. Translating it yields CASSLGASRPEQFF.

The chain recombines TRBV19 with TRBJ2-7; D might be TRBD2 (6 bases). The V gene's germline CDR1 is LNHDA and CDR2 SQIVND (reference sequence). This CDR3 contains 13 residues. The V end lost 5 bases, the J end lost 6 bases, and 14 bases lay between the germline ends. CDR3 nucleotide sequence: TGTGCCAGTAGTGGGACTGGTCTCTCCGAGCAGTACTTC. Its translation is CASSGTGLSEQYF.

The V gene is TRBV20-1, the J gene TRBJ1-2; D is ambiguous. CDR3 length equals 13 residues. CDR1 is DFQATT, CDR2 SNEGSKA, per germline (reference sequence). Trimming removed 0 bases from V and 4 bases from J, with 9 bases in between. The CDR3 sequence is CSARDPSTYGYTF. The CDR3, as DNA: TGCAGTGCTAGAGATCCCAGTACCTATGGCTACACCTTC.

This clonotype was seen more than once but under ten times. The rearrangement uses TRBV28 and TRBJ2-5; 10 bases are a match to TRBD1. Looked up from germline, CDR1 is MDHEN and CDR2 is SYDVKM. CDR3 length: 15 residues. Trimming removed 6 bases from V and 4 bases from J; junction bases left unmatched: 8. CDR3 sequence: CASSSGTGDAETQYF. The CDR3 bases are TGTGCCAGCAGCTCCGGGACAGGGGACGCAGAGACCCAGTACTTC. The full variable domain, completed using reference TRBV28 and TRBJ2-5, is DVKVTQSSRYLVKRTGEKVFLECVQDMDHENMFWYRQDPGLGLRLIYFSYDVKMKEKGDIPEGYSVSREKKERFSLILESASTNQTSMYLCASSSGTGDAETQYFGPGTRLLVL.

This clonotype was recorded at least ten times. J is TRBJ2-7 and V is TRBV27; possible D gene TRBD1, 5 bases. Trimming removed 3 bases at V and 2 bases at J, with 11 bases between. CDR3 size: 14 residues. From germline, CDR1 is MNHEY and CDR2 SMNVEV (reference sequence). The CDR3 DNA sequence: TGTGCCAGCAGTTTGGGGCCTTCGACCTACGAGCAGTACTTC. Translating gives CASSLGPSTYEQYF.

CDR3 in amino acids: CASSLLGGYTF. CDR3 coding DNA: TGTGCCAGCAGCTTGCTGGGGGGCTACACCTTC. The chain uses TRBV12-3 or TRBV12-4 and TRBJ1-2; D unclear. V lost 6 bases and J lost 8, with 10 bases in between. The CDR3 is made up of 11 amino acids.

A few counts support this clonotype. V and J are TRBV9 and TRBJ2-3; 7 positions agree with TRBD2. J was trimmed by 4 bases and V by 0 bases; bases with no gene match: 5. In germline, CDR1 is SGDLS, CDR2 YYNGEE. The CDR3 is 15 residues long. This chain's CDR3 is CASSVVGRVADTQYF. The CDR3 DNA reads as TGTGCCAGCAGCGTAGTGGGGAGGGTGGCAGATACGCAGTATTTT.

In regard to this clonotype: This is likely a read error, given that the CDR3 carries no conserved phenylalanine or tryptophan at its end. The chain uses TRBV15 and TRBJ2-3, with D possibly called TRBD1 or TRBD2 (7 bases each). The CDR3 is 17 residues long. V lost 0 bases to trimming and J lost 2 bases, with 15 bases between them. Germline V gives CDR1 LNHNV, CDR2 YYDKDF (reference sequence). The chain's CDR3 is CATSRDGQGGTTDTQYL. CDR3 nucleotides: TGTGCCACCAGCAGAGATGGGCAGGGGGGGACCACAGATACGCAGTATCTT.

This clonotype has a handful of counts. The J gene is TRBJ1-5, the V gene TRBV25-1, with D possibly TRBD1 on 6 matching bases. V lost 1 base to trimming and J lost 5 bases, with 9 bases between them. CDR3 size: 14 residues. CDR1 is MGHDK and CDR2 is SYGVNS in the germline V gene. CDR3 sequence: CASSESRGHQPQHF. The CDR3 DNA sequence: TGTGCCAGCAGTGAATCACGGGGGCATCAGCCCCAGCATTTT.